This TCR beta chain was sequenced in a study of spatial heterogeneity in lung cancer. In its sample, this clonotype was seen a few times. V was pared by 6 bases and J by 5 bases, with 8 bases of the junction left unmatched. CDR3 length equals 14 residues. In germline, CDR1 is SNHLY, CDR2 FYNNEI. TCRdb independently ran MiXCR on the 5' RACE reads; one entry per CDR3 protein. The sample holds approximately 11,000 distinct CDR3 sequences; more than 3.5% are singletons and the top ten take less than 65%. As to time point: sample taken at primary tumor resection. This clonotype was sampled from a female donor with early-stage non-small cell lung cancer. V usage is TRBV2 and J usage is TRBJ2-5; 8 bases map to TRBD2. The material sequenced was PBMCs, taken at surgery. CDR3 sequence reads: CASREREPSETQYF. In nucleotides, the CDR3 is TGTGCCAGCAGAGAGCGGGAGCCGAGCGAGACCCAGTACTTC.